The clone carrying this T cell receptor (beta chain) was counted only a few times. Its antigen remains unidentified. These data belong to a study of cytomegalovirus exposure and HLA in healthy donors. The V and J ends lost 4 bases and 2 bases, in that order; junction bases with no gene match: 6. The germline V gene has CDR1 MDHEN and CDR2 SYDVKM. The CDR3 extends over 15 amino acids. The study ran its PCR with 60 Vbeta and 13 Jbeta primers. Only in-frame clones appear in the TCRdb table, and some are missing; sequencing was by immunoSEQ multiplex PCR. The table has 90,000 to 100,000 clones, around 77% seen once. Whole-study results and caveats: A later analysis reportedly found fewer N-insertions in an Asian-associated ancestry cluster than the approximately 700-donor mean. It was reportedly the case that the classifier diagnosed cytomegalovirus status with high specificity and sensitivity.

When sampled, the donors appeared nominally healthy, though they likely had unrecorded immune exposures. Sequenced input: PBMCs. The chain recombines TRBV28 with TRBJ1-2; 8 bases map to TRBD1. This sequence originates from a female donor in good health and CMV-seronegative. CDR3 nucleotide sequence: TGTGCCAGCAGTTCCCCGGACAGGGCCAACTATGGCTACACCTTC. Its translation is CASSSPDRANYGYTF.